The clone carrying this TCR beta chain was counted ten times or more. As yet, its antigen is unknown. Hyperthyroidism in the patients, aged 18 to 65, was newly diagnosed and under 2 months in duration. This sample is drawn from a study of T cells in Graves' hyperthyroidism and ophthalmopathy. Background on the study: Upon initial diagnosis and before any treatment, peripheral blood was collected.

The study, taken as a whole, reports: A median around 5.9 months before onset, the model predicted ophthalmopathy. From stable hyperthyroidism, ophthalmopathy was separated by a 13 V-J model.

This CDR3 contains 14 residues. Looked up from germline, CDR1 is SQVTM and CDR2 is ANQGSEA. The V gene end was trimmed by 6 bases and the J gene end by 2 bases; junction bases not matched to a gene: 9. Amplified TCR beta CDR3 regions came from RNA transcripts. HTBI primers drove first-round RT-PCR of the TCR CDR3. TCRdb analysed the multiplex PCR reads with MiXCR anew, one entry per CDR3 protein. This sample has a few hundred thousand distinct CDR3 sequences, with roughly 23% found just once. This TCR was recovered from a woman aged 45-65 years with Graves' hyperthyroidism. The chain couples TRBV29-1 to TRBJ2-5; TRBD1 aligns across 7 bases. The sample was blood. The DNA of the CDR3 is TGCAGCGTGGCCAGACAGGGTCCACAAGAGACCCAGTACTTC. This sequence encodes CSVARQGPQETQYF.